Described below is a single T cell receptor (beta chain) sequence and its context. No antigen is known for it. Germline trimming cut 1 base from V and 4 bases from J; bases unmatched to any gene: 10. The CDR3 covers 16 residues. Germline-derived CDR1 and CDR2 are SGHRS and YFSETQ. Documented time point: week 35, safety follow-up. A single vaccine dose contained 300 ug of mutant IDH1 20-mer peptide, and topical imiquimod was used with it. Here immunoSEQ multiplex PCR was the method, and the copy in TCRdb shows in-frame clones only, minus some. The sample carries tens of thousands of clones, 84% recorded once. The data originate from a study of a mutant IDH1 vaccine in newly diagnosed glioma. The overall study: Antecedent treatment encompassed radiotherapy, temozolomide, or their combination; the majority received both.

The sequence came from a man aged 25 to 40 with glioma. The chain uses TRBV5-1 and TRBJ2-7, with 8 nucleotides matching TRBD1. The sequencing used PBMCs, collected from a glioma patient whose treatment included an IDH1 peptide vaccine. The CDR3 protein is CASSLSPGGALYEQYF. The CDR3 DNA reads as TGCGCCAGCAGCTTGTCCCCAGGGGGCGCGCTTTACGAGCAGTACTTC.